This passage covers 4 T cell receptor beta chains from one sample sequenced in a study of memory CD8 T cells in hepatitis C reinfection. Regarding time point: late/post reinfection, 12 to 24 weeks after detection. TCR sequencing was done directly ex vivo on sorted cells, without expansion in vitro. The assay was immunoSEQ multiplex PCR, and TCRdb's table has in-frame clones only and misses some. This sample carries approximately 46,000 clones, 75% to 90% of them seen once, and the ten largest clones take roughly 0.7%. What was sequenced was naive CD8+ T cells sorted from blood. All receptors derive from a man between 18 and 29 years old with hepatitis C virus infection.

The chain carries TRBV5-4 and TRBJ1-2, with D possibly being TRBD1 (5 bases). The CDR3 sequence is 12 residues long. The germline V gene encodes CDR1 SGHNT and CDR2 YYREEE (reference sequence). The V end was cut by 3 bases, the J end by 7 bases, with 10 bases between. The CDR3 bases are TGTGCCAGCAGCTCCGGGGGGTCTGGCTACACCTTC. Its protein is CASSSGGSGYTF.

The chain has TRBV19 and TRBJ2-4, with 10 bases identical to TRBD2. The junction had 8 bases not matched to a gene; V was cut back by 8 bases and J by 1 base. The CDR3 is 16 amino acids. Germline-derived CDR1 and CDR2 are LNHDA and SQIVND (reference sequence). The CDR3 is CASGLAGGLAKNIQYF. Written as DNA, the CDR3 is TGTGCCAGTGGGTTAGCGGGGGGCCTCGCCAAAAACATTCAGTACTTC. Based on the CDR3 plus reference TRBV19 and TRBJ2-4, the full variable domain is DGGITQSPKYLFRKEGQNVTLSCEQNLNHDAMYWYRQDPGQGLRLIYYSQIVNDFQKGDIAEGYSVSREKKESFPLTVTSAQKNPTAFYLCASGLAGGLAKNIQYFGAGTRLSVL.

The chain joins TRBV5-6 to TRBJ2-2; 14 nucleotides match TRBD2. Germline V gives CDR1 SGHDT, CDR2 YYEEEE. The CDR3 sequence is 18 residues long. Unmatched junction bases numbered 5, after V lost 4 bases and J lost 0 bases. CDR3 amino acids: CASSLGLAGGANTGELFF. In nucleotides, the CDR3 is TGTGCCAGCAGCCTAGGACTAGCGGGGGGCGCGAACACCGGGGAGCTGTTTTTT.

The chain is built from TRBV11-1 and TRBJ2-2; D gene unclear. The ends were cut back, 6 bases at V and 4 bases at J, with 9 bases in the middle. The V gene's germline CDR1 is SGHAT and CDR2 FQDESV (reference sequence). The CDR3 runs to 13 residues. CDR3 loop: CASRETGTGELFF. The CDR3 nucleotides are TGTGCCAGCAGGGAAACGGGCACCGGGGAGCTGTTTTTT.